Following are 17 T cell receptor beta chains from one sample sequenced in a study of OX40 agonist ivuxolimab in advanced cancers. TCRdb's copy holds only in-frame clones and misses some; the assay was immunoSEQ multiplex PCR. The table lists 70,000 to 85,000 clones, around 86% of them singletons. The material sequenced was CD4+ or CD8+ T cells sorted from blood, taken in a trial of the OX40 agonist ivuxolimab. The receptors originated from an adult with an advanced solid tumor such as melanoma, head and neck, liver or kidney cancer.

The J gene is TRBJ1-3, the V gene TRBV28, with D perhaps TRBD1 (6 bases). CDR3 length: 15 amino acids. Trimming pared 7 bases from V and 0 bases from J, leaving 13 bases between. From germline, CDR1 is MDHEN and CDR2 SYDVKM. This chain's CDR3 is CASNHRVGSGNTIYF. CDR3 DNA: TGTGCCAGCAATCACAGGGTGGGCTCTGGAAACACCATATATTTT.

The chain has TRBV5-6 and TRBJ2-7; 9 bases agree with TRBD2. J was trimmed by 1 base and V by 4 bases; bases with no gene match: 12. CDR3 length: 17 amino acids. Germline V gene data show CDR1 as SGHDT and CDR2 as YYEEEE. CDR3 amino acids: CASSPPSTSGYSYEQYF. Here the CDR3 DNA reads TGTGCCAGCAGCCCTCCCTCTACTAGCGGGTATTCCTACGAGCAGTACTTC.

This chain uses TRBV7-3 with TRBJ2-5; 7 bases align to TRBD1. The junction had 10 bases not matched to a gene; V was cut back by 4 bases and J by 5 bases. Per germline, CDR1 SGHTA and CDR2 FQGTGA. The CDR3 is 15 residues long. The CDR3 sequence is CASSSNSQGWETQYF. Written as DNA, the CDR3 is TGTGCCAGCAGCTCCAACTCACAGGGGTGGGAGACCCAGTACTTC.

V usage is TRBV6-6 and J usage is TRBJ2-7; 10 bases map to TRBD1. The CDR3 is 13 residues long. The V gene end was trimmed by 6 bases and the J gene end by 5 bases; junction bases not matched to a gene: 4. Germline CDR1 reads MNHNY; CDR2 reads SVGAGI (reference sequence). This CDR3 reads CASSRDRGHEQYF. The CDR3 coding sequence is TGTGCCAGCAGCCGGGACAGGGGCCACGAGCAGTACTTC.

The rearrangement links TRBV30 to TRBJ2-5; 8 bases align to TRBD1. The germline V gene encodes CDR1 GTSNPN and CDR2 SVGIG (reference sequence). The trim removed 5 bases at V and 6 bases at J, leaving 8 bases unmatched. The CDR3 totals 13 residues. The CDR3 loop reads CAWGGQGVKTQYF. In DNA, the CDR3 is TGTGCCTGGGGCGGACAGGGTGTTAAGACCCAGTACTTC.

The chain links TRBV5-5 to TRBJ1-2; D gene unclear. V lost 4 bases and J 5 bases, leaving 9 bases between the germline ends. CDR3 length equals 12 residues. Germline CDR1 SGHKS, CDR2 YYEKEE (reference sequence). DNA of the CDR3: TGTGCCAGCAGCCCGGGATGGTATGGCTACACCTTC. Translated, it gives CASSPGWYGYTF.

The rearrangement uses TRBV6-5 and TRBJ1-4; 9 bases are a match to TRBD1. Germline assignment: CDR1 MNHEY and CDR2 SVGAGI. CDR3 length equals 13 residues. V was pared by 0 bases and J by 15 bases, with 5 bases of the junction left unmatched. The CDR3: CASSYSGQGGLFF. In nucleotides, the CDR3 is TGTGCCAGCAGTTACTCGGGACAGGGAGGGTTGTTTTTT.

This clone was detected once. This chain joins TRBV4-1 and TRBJ2-2; D is undetermined. V shed 0 bases and J shed 3 bases, with 11 bases lying between them. This CDR3 region has 16 residues. The V gene's germline CDR1 is MGHRA and CDR2 YSYEKL. CDR3 coding DNA: TGCGCCAGCAGCCAAGACAAGGGCTTTGACACCGGGGAGCTGTTTTTT. Amino acids: CASSQDKGFDTGELFF.

The chain couples TRBV19 to TRBJ2-1; D gene ambiguous. Germline CDR1 is LNHDA and CDR2 is SQIVND (reference sequence). Trimming left V 6 bases short and J 8 bases short, with 8 bases between. The CDR3 has 11 amino acids. The DNA of the CDR3 is TGTGCCAGTAGCAACAGCGATGAGCAGTTCTTC. Its protein product is CASSNSDEQFF. Combining the CDR3 with reference TRBV19 and TRBJ2-1 gives the whole variable domain DGGITQSPKYLFRKEGQNVTLSCEQNLNHDAMYWYRQDPGQGLRLIYYSQIVNDFQKGDIAEGYSVSREKKESFPLTVTSAQKNPTAFYLCASSNSDEQFFGPGTRLTVL.

The chain carries TRBV19 and TRBJ1-3, with 10 bases fitting TRBD1. The V gene end was trimmed by 10 bases and the J gene end by 2 bases; junction bases not matched to a gene: 8. This CDR3 spans 15 amino acids. CDR1 is LNHDA, CDR2 SQIVND, per germline (reference sequence). CDR3 amino acids: CATTAGTGAGNTIYF. The DNA of the CDR3 is TGTGCCACGACCGCCGGGACAGGGGCTGGAAACACCATATATTTT.

The chain carries TRBV19 and TRBJ2-7; TRBD2 matches 9 bases. The V gene end was trimmed by 5 bases and the J gene end by 0 bases; junction bases not matched to a gene: 8. CDR1 and CDR2 from the germline V gene are LNHDA and SQIVND (reference sequence). The CDR3 covers 16 residues. The DNA of the CDR3 is TGTGCCAGTAGTGGGGCTAGCGGGGCCAGCTCCTACGAGCAGTACTTC. Protein: CASSGASGASSYEQYF.

The gene calls are TRBV5-1 and TRBJ2-1; possibly TRBD2 for D (6 bases). Germline loops: CDR1 SGHRS, CDR2 YFSETQ. This CDR3 is 15 amino acids long. Trimming shortened V by 0 bases and J by 1 base, and 8 bases separated the two germline ends. CDR3 sequence: CASSLVGGSYNEQFF. CDR3 sequence (DNA): TGCGCCAGCAGCTTGGTCGGGGGATCCTACAATGAGCAGTTCTTC.

The chain joins TRBV5-1 to TRBJ2-7, with 7 nucleotides matching TRBD1. This CDR3 comprises 15 residues. Germline CDR1 SGHRS, CDR2 YFSETQ. The ends lost 0 bases at V and 4 bases at J; junction bases unmatched: 7. The CDR3 region is CASSLDARGQYEQYF. In nucleotides, the CDR3 is TGCGCCAGCAGCTTGGACGCAAGGGGGCAGTACGAGCAGTACTTC. Full variable domain (rest looked up from reference TRBV5-1 and TRBJ2-7): KAGVTQTPRYLIKTRGQQVTLSCSPISGHRSVSWYQQTPGQGLQFLFEYFSETQRNKGNFPGRFSGRQFSNSRSEMNVSTLELGDSALYLCASSLDARGQYEQYFGPGTRLTVT.

The J gene is TRBJ1-1, the V gene TRBV5-5; the D is unclear. CDR1 is SGHKS and CDR2 is YYEKEE in the germline V gene (reference sequence). CDR3 length: 16 amino acids. Trimming removed 2 bases from V and 4 bases from J, with 18 bases in between. CDR3 region: CASSFSDAGSGTEAFF. DNA of the CDR3: TGTGCCAGCAGCTTCTCGGACGCGGGGTCGGGCACTGAAGCTTTCTTT.

The chain is built from TRBV6-5 and TRBJ1-3, with TRBD1 identical over 8 bases. Germline CDR1 and CDR2: MNHEY and SVGAGI. The CDR3 length is 15 residues. J was trimmed by 8 bases and V by 6 bases; bases with no gene match: 12. This CDR3 is CASRSDRVEVHTIYF. CDR3 nucleotides: TGTGCCAGCAGATCGGACAGGGTGGAAGTACACACCATATATTTT.

J is TRBJ1-2 and V is TRBV21-1; TRBD1, the table's D call, lacks a check against the DNA. TRBV21-1 is labeled a pseudogene. This CDR3 region has 14 residues. The CDR3 sequence: CASSKESGQYGYTF. The CDR3 DNA reads TGTGCCAGCAGCAAAGAATCGGGACAGTATGGCTACACCTTC.

The chain employs TRBV6-6 and TRBJ1-1; tentatively, D is TRBD1 (5 bases). V was clipped by 2 bases and J by 1 base, with 8 bases between them. CDR3 size: 14 residues. Germline V gene sequence: CDR1 MNHNY, CDR2 SVGAGI (reference sequence). DNA for the CDR3: TGTGCCAGCAGTTACGGGGCAGAGAACACTGAAGCTTTCTTT. It codes for CASSYGAENTEAFF.